The clone carrying this T cell receptor beta chain was counted a single time. The assay was immunoSEQ multiplex PCR, and TCRdb's table has in-frame clones only and misses some. The sample comprises 54,000 or so clones, around 81% of which are singletons, and 9.5% to 15% rests with the top ten. This entry is derived from a study of T cells in tuberculosis. Sorting used thawed, overnight-rested PBMC stained with anti-CD3, a viability dye and GMM-loaded CD1B tetramer. CD1B tetramers were loaded with Rhodococcus equi-derived C32 glucose monomycolate. The CDR3 contains 17 residues. V lost 4 bases and J 0 bases, leaving 14 bases between the germline ends. Germline V gene data show CDR1 as SGHRS and CDR2 as YFSETQ.

The chain is built from TRBV5-1 and TRBJ2-6; possibly TRBD2 for D (5 bases). The TCR was taken from an adult woman with latent tuberculosis. Sample: CD1b-GMM tetramer-negative cells sorted from PBMCs. The CDR3 bases are TGCGCCAGCAGCCGAGAGGCAGGACTCTCTGGGGCCAACGTCCTGACTTTC. Amino acid sequence: CASSREAGLSGANVLTF.